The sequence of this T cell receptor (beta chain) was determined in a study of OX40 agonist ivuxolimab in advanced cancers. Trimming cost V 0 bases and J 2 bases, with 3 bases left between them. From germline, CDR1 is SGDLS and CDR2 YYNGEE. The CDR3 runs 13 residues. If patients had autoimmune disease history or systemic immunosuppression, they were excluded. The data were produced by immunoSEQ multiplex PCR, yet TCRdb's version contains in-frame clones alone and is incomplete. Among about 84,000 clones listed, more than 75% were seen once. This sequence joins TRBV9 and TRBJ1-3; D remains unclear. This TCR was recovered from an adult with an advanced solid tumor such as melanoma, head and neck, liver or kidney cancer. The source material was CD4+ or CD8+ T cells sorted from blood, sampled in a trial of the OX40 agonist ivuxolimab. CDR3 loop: CASSVAPGNTIYF. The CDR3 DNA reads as TGTGCCAGCAGCGTAGCTCCTGGAAACACCATATATTTT. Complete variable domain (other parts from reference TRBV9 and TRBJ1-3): DSGVTQTPKHLITATGQRVTLRCSPRSGDLSVYWYQQSLDQGLQFLIQYYNGEERAKGNILERFSAQQFPDLHSELNLSSLELGDSALYFCASSVAPGNTIYFGEGSWLTVV.